The 5 T cell receptor beta chains below were found in one sample sequenced in a study of blood T cell repertoires in COVID-19. Using immunoSEQ multiplex PCR, the repertoire was profiled, and TCRdb retains in-frame clones only, with some absent. The table records approximately 120,000 clones, 75% to 90% of them present only once. The material sequenced was peripheral blood. These receptors were taken from a woman older than 75 with COVID-19, enrolled during active disease.

V gene TRBV18 combines with J gene TRBJ1-6; 7 bases line up with TRBD1. Germline V CDR1 and CDR2: KGHSH, LQKENI. V shed 1 base and J 5 bases; nucleotides not matched to a gene: 2. The CDR3 is 15 amino acids. For the CDR3, the DNA is TGTGCCAGCTCACCACGGGACAGCGATAATTCACCCCTCCACTTT. Translated, it gives CASSPRDSDNSPLHF.

V gene TRBV9 combines with J gene TRBJ2-1; D perhaps matches TRBD2 (5 bases). The germline V and J ends were trimmed by 0 bases and 9 bases, with 13 bases remaining between them. Germline V gene data show CDR1 as SGDLS and CDR2 as YYNGEE. The CDR3 is made up of 14 amino acids. The CDR3 DNA reads TGTGCCAGCAGCGTAGCTACCGGGGTTGGTGAGCAGTTCTTC. Residues: CASSVATGVGEQFF.

The rearrangement joins TRBV27 to TRBJ1-1; maybe TRBD1 (5 bases). The V and J ends lost 2 bases and 2 bases respectively, with 12 bases between them. CDR3 size: 15 residues. Germline V gene data show CDR1 as MNHEY and CDR2 as SMNVEV (reference sequence). CDR3 region: CASSLVSTGNTEAFF. As DNA, the CDR3 is TGTGCCAGCAGTTTAGTCAGTACAGGAAACACTGAAGCTTTCTTT.

V usage is TRBV5-6 and J usage is TRBJ2-5, with a weak D call TRBD2 (6 bases). Germline V CDR1 and CDR2: SGHDT, YYEEEE. The ends were cut back, 3 bases at V and 2 bases at J, with 17 bases in the middle. This CDR3 is built from 16 residues. As DNA, the CDR3 is TGTGCCAGCAGCTGGGCGGGACCCTTGGGGCAAGAGACCCAGTACTTC. Amino acids: CASSWAGPLGQETQYF.

The V call is TRBV19, the J call TRBJ1-5; D might be TRBD1 (5 bases). V was cut by 1 base and J by 5 bases, with 12 bases left in between. The germline V gene has CDR1 LNHDA and CDR2 SQIVND (reference sequence). The CDR3 has 15 residues. As DNA, the CDR3 is TGTGCCAGTAGTATAGTACGGCAGGGTTATCAGCCCCAGCATTTT. Translated: CASSIVRQGYQPQHF. Full variable domain (rest looked up from reference TRBV19 and TRBJ1-5): DGGITQSPKYLFRKEGQNVTLSCEQNLNHDAMYWYRQDPGQGLRLIYYSQIVNDFQKGDIAEGYSVSREKKESFPLTVTSAQKNPTAFYLCASSIVRQGYQPQHFGDGTRLSIL.